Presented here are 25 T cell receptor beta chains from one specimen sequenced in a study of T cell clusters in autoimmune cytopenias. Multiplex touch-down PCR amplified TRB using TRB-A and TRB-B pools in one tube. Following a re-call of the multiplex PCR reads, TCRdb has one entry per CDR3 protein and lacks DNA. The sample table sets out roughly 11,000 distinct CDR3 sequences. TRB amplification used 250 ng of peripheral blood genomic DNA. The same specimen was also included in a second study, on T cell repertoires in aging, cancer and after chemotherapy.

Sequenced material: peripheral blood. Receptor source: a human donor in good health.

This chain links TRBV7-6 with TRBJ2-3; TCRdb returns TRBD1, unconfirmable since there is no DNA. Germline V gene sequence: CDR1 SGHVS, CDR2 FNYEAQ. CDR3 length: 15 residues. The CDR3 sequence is CASSPGHAATDTQYF.

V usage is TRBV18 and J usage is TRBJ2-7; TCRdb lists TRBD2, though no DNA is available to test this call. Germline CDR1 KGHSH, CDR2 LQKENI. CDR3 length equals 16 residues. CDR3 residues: CASSPLETSRNYEQYF.

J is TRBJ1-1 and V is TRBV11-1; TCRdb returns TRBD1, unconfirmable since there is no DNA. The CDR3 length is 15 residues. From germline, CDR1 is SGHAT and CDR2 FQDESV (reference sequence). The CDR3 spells CASRGQGAINTEAFF. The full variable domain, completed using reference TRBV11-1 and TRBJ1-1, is EAEVAQSPRYKITEKSQAVAFWCDPISGHATLYWYRQILGQGPELLVQFQDESVVDDSQLPKDRFSAERLKGVDSTLKIQPAELGDSAMYLCASRGQGAINTEAFFGQGTRLTVV.

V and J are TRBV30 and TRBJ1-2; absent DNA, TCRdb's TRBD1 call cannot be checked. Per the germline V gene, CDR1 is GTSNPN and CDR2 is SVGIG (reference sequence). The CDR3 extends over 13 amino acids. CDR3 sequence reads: CAWRPGRVYGYTF.

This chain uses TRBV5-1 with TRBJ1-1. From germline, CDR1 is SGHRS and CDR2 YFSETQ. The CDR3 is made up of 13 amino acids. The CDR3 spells CASSPDTNTEAFF.

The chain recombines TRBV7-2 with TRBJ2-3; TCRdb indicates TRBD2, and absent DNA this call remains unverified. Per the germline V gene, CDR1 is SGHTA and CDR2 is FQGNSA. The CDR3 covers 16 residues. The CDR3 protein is CASSLSSGRGQDTQYF.

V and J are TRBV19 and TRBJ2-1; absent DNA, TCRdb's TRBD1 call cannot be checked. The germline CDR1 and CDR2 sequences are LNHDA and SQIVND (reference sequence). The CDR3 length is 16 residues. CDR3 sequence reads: CASSKLTGDPRDEQFF. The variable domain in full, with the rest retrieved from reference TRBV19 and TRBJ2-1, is DGGITQSPKYLFRKEGQNVTLSCEQNLNHDAMYWYRQDPGQGLRLIYYSQIVNDFQKGDIAEGYSVSREKKESFPLTVTSAQKNPTAFYLCASSKLTGDPRDEQFFGPGTRLTVL.

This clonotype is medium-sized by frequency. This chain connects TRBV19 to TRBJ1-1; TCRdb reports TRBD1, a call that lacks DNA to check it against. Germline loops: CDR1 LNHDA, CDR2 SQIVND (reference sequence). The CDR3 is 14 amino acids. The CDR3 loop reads CASSARNGTGGAFF. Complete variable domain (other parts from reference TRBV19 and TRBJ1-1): DGGITQSPKYLFRKEGQNVTLSCEQNLNHDAMYWYRQDPGQGLRLIYYSQIVNDFQKGDIAEGYSVSREKKESFPLTVTSAQKNPTAFYLCASSARNGTGGAFFGQGTRLTVV.

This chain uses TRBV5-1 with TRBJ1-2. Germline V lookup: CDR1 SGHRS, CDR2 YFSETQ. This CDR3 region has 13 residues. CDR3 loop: CASSAGRTYGYTF.

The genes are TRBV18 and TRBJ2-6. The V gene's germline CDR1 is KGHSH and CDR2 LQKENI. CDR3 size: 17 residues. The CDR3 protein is CASSYQNTASGANVLTF.

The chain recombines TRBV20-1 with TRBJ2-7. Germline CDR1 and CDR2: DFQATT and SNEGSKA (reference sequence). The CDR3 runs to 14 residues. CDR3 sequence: CSAVQSSVVNEQYF.

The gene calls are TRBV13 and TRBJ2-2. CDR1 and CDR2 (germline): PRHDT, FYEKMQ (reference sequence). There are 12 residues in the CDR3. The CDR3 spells CASSLLSGELFF.

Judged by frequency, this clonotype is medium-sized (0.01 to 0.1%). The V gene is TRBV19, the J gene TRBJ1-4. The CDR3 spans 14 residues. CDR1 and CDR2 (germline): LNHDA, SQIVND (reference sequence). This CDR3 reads CASSAGRNNEKLFF.

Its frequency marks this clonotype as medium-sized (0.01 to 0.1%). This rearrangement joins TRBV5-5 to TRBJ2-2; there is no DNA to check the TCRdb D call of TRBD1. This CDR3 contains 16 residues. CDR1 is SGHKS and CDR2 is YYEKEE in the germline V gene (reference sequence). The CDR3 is CASSWRGAFGTGELFF.

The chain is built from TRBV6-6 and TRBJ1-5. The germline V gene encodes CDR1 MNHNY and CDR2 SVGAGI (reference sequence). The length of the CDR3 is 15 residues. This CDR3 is CASSYGELSNQPQHF.

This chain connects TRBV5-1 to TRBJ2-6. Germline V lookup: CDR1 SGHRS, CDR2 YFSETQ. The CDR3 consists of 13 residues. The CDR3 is CASSLIGANVLTF.

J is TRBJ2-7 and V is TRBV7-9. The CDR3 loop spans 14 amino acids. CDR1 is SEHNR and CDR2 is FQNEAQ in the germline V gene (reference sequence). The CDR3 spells CASSLSGSQYEQYF.

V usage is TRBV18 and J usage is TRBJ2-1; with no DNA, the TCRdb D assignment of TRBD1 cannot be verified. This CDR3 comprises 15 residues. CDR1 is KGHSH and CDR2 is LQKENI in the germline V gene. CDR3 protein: CASSPPGGTYNEQFF.

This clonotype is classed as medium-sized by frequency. The CDR3 region is CSFVGINEKLFF. V and J are TRBV29-1 and TRBJ1-4. CDR3 size: 12 residues. Germline lookup yields CDR1 SQVTM and CDR2 ANQGSEA. Full variable domain (missing parts from reference TRBV29-1 and TRBJ1-4): SAVISQKPSRDICQRGTSLTIQCQVDSQVTMMFWYRQQPGQSLTLIATANQGSEATYESGFVIDKFPISRPNLTFSTLTVSNMSPEDSSIYLCSFVGINEKLFFGSGTQLSVL.

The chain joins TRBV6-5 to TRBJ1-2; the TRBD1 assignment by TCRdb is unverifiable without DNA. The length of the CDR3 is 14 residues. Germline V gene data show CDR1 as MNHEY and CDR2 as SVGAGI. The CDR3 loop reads CASSYGDSNYGYTF.

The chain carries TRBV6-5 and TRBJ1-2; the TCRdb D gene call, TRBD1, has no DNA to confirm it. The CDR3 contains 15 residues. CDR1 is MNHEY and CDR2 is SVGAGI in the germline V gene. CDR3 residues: CASRGPWGNNYGYTF.

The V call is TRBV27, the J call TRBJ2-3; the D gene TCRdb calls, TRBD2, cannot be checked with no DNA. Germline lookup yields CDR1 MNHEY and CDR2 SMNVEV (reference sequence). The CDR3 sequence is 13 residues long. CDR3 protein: CASSFSGRDTQYF.

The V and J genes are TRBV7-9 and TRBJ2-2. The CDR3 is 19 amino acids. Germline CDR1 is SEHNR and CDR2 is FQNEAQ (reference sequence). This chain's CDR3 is CASSLVWWDEGARTGELFF.

The CDR3 sequence is CASIPGMRETEAFF. The rearrangement uses TRBV6-2 or TRBV6-3 and TRBJ1-1; there is no DNA to check the TCRdb D call of TRBD1. CDR1 is MNHEY, CDR2 SVGEGT, per germline. This CDR3 comprises 14 residues.

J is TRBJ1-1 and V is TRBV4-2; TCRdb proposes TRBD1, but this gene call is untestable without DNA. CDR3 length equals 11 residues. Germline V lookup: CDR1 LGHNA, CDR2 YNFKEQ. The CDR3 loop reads CASSPGQVAFF.